These 18 T cell receptor beta chains were all obtained from the same sample, sequenced in a study of cytomegalovirus exposure and HLA in healthy donors. Amplification used 60 Vbeta primers and 13 Jbeta primers. Assay: immunoSEQ multiplex PCR; the TCRdb copy retains only in-frame clones and omits some. The table lists 150,000 to 200,000 clones. Sequenced material: PBMCs. The source is a woman younger than 35 in good health and CMV-seropositive.

The chain combines TRBV6-4 with TRBJ2-1, with TRBD2 identical over 10 bases. The germline gives CDR1 MRHNA, CDR2 SNTAGT. Trimming took 7 bases from V and 4 from J; bases not matched to a gene: 7. CDR3 length equals 15 residues. DNA of the CDR3: TGTGCCAGCATCTGGACTAGCGGATATTACAATGAGCAGTTCTTC. It encodes CASIWTSGYYNEQFF.

This chain links TRBV13 with TRBJ1-3; D is perhaps TRBD1 (6 bases). The CDR3 covers 15 residues. With 3 bases removed from V and 3 bases from J, the gap between germline ends came to 12 bases. The germline V gene has CDR1 PRHDT and CDR2 FYEKMQ (reference sequence). The CDR3 nucleotides are TGTGCCAGCAGCTTCAGGGGAGCGGTTGGAAACACCATATATTTT. It yields the protein CASSFRGAVGNTIYF. Drawing the rest from reference TRBV13 and TRBJ1-3, the complete variable domain is AAGVIQSPRHLIKEKRETATLKCYPIPRHDTVYWYQQGPGQDPQFLISFYEKMQSDKGSIPDRFSAQQFSDYHSELNMSSLELGDSALYFCASSFRGAVGNTIYFGEGSWLTVV.

This chain connects TRBV6-1 to TRBJ2-5, with TRBD2 matching over 9 bases. This CDR3 comprises 17 residues. After removal of 4 bases from V and 5 bases from J, the junction contained 14 bases not matched to a gene. Germline V gene lookup returns CDR1 MNHNS and CDR2 SASEGT. The chain's CDR3 is CASSVKPGLAPRETQYF. The CDR3 region has the DNA TGTGCCAGCAGTGTGAAGCCGGGACTAGCACCAAGGGAGACCCAGTACTTC.

The CDR3 nucleotides are TGTGCCAGCAGCTCTGGCCCCTACGAGCAGTACTTC. Its protein product is CASSSGPYEQYF. The V call is TRBV6-5, the J call TRBJ2-7, with no clear D. CDR1 and CDR2 (germline): MNHEY, SVGAGI. The CDR3 length is 12 residues. V shed 6 bases and J shed 2 bases, with 8 bases lying between them.

The V and J genes are TRBV30 and TRBJ2-5, with D maybe TRBD1 (5 bases). V lost 3 bases to trimming and J lost 1 base, with 12 bases between them. Germline CDR1 and CDR2: GTSNPN and SVGIG (reference sequence). The CDR3 contains 14 residues. CDR3 nucleotide sequence: TGTGCCTGGAGAGTTTCTGGGGCCCAAGAGACCCAGTACTTC. Translating it yields CAWRVSGAQETQYF.

The genes are TRBV6-1 and TRBJ1-2; D gene uncertain. V gave up 4 bases and J gave up 5 bases, with 11 bases separating them. CDR3 length equals 13 residues. Looked up from germline, CDR1 is MNHNS and CDR2 is SASEGT. CDR3 in DNA: TGTGCCAGCAGTGCAGCGGGCAGATATGGCTACACCTTC. Protein: CASSAAGRYGYTF.

The CDR3 loop reads CASSLALANYGYTF. The DNA for the CDR3 is TGTGCCAGCAGCTTGGCATTAGCGAACTATGGCTACACCTTC. This rearrangement joins TRBV5-5 to TRBJ1-2; D not resolved. Trimming shortened V by 0 bases and J by 2 bases, and 8 bases separated the two germline ends. This CDR3 has 14 amino acids. CDR1 is SGHKS, CDR2 YYEKEE, per germline (reference sequence).

This chain links TRBV18 with TRBJ2-3; TRBD2 aligns across 7 bases. The germline V gene encodes CDR1 KGHSH and CDR2 LQKENI. Germline trimming cut 1 base from V and 5 bases from J; bases unmatched to any gene: 9. The CDR3 has 16 residues. CDR3 amino acids: CASSPRDAREEDTQYF. The CDR3 bases are TGTGCCAGCTCACCACGAGACGCCCGGGAGGAAGATACGCAGTATTTT.

This CDR3 reads CASSRGLEPDTQYF. The CDR3 bases are TGTGCCAGCAGCCGAGGACTCGAACCAGATACGCAGTATTTT. The chain has TRBV14 and TRBJ2-3; D may be TRBD2 (5 bases). Looked up from germline, CDR1 is SGHDN and CDR2 is FVKESK. This CDR3 has 14 residues. The V end was cut by 4 bases, the J end by 4 bases, with 12 bases between.

V usage is TRBV2 and J usage is TRBJ2-3, with 8 bases that match TRBD2. The CDR3 runs 16 residues. The J segment lost 6 bases and the V segment lost 2 bases, leaving 10 bases of the junction unmatched. Per the germline V gene, CDR1 is SNHLY and CDR2 is FYNNEI. The CDR3 nucleotides read TGTGCCAGCAGTGAAAGGGCGGGGGGCTCAGTGGATACGCAGTATTTT. It yields the protein CASSERAGGSVDTQYF. The variable domain in full, with the rest retrieved from reference TRBV2 and TRBJ2-3, is EPEVTQTPSHQVTQMGQEVILRCVPISNHLYFYWYRQILGQKVEFLVSFYNNEISEKSEIFDDQFSVERPDGSNFTLKIRSTKLEDSAMYFCASSERAGGSVDTQYFGPGTRLTVL.

The rearrangement links TRBV6-5 to TRBJ2-7, with 10 positions matching TRBD2. The CDR3 has 13 residues. J gave up 6 bases and V 7 bases, and 6 bases lay outside the gene matches. Germline values: CDR1 MNHEY, CDR2 SVGAGI. DNA of the CDR3: TGTGCCAGCAAAGCGGGAGGGTACGGCGAGCAGTACTTC. Amino acid sequence: CASKAGGYGEQYF.

The DNA of the CDR3 is TGTGCCAGCAGCTTGGGCGCGGTTACGCAGTATTTT. Amino acids: CASSLGAVTQYF. The chain employs TRBV5-6 and TRBJ2-3; D is undetermined. The CDR3 totals 12 residues. V was cut by 0 bases and J by 8 bases, with 7 bases left in between. Germline values: CDR1 SGHDT, CDR2 YYEEEE. Using reference TRBV5-6 and TRBJ2-3 for the parts outside the CDR3, the full variable domain is DAGVTQSPTHLIKTRGQQVTLRCSPKSGHDTVSWYQQALGQGPQFIFQYYEEEERQRGNFPDRFSGHQFPNYSSELNVNALLLGDSALYLCASSLGAVTQYFGPGTRLTVL.

The chain couples TRBV9 to TRBJ2-3, with no clear D. Between the trimmed V and J ends, which lost 2 bases and 2 bases, there was a span of 9 bases. The CDR3 length is 14 residues. Germline V gives CDR1 SGDLS, CDR2 YYNGEE. CDR3 sequence (DNA): TGTGCCAGCAGCGTGAGCCGAAACACAGATACGCAGTATTTT. This gives the protein CASSVSRNTDTQYF.

This chain joins TRBV30 and TRBJ2-2; 7 bases are a match to TRBD2. This CDR3 spans 15 amino acids. Germline loops: CDR1 GTSNPN, CDR2 SVGIG (reference sequence). J gave up 4 bases and V 5 bases, and 10 bases lay outside the gene matches. CDR3 in DNA: TGTGCCTGGGCGGGGCCCGGGACTATCACCGGGGAGCTGTTTTTT. This translates into CAWAGPGTITGELFF.

This chain uses TRBV19 with TRBJ1-1; 9 bases agree with TRBD1. Trimming at V came to 4 bases and at J to 1 base, leaving 7 bases not matched to a gene. This CDR3 is built from 16 residues. Germline lookup yields CDR1 LNHDA and CDR2 SQIVND (reference sequence). CDR3 in DNA: TGTGCCAGTAGTAGATGGACAGGGGAATCGAACACTGAAGCTTTCTTT. Protein: CASSRWTGESNTEAFF.

The rearrangement uses TRBV7-2 and TRBJ1-5; 7 nucleotides align to TRBD1. The CDR3 is made up of 14 amino acids. Germline CDR1 reads SGHTA; CDR2 reads FQGNSA. After removal of 5 bases from V and 4 bases from J, the junction contained 5 bases not matched to a gene. The CDR3 spells CASSGTALNQPQHF. CDR3 DNA sequence: TGTGCCAGCAGCGGGACAGCCCTGAATCAGCCCCAGCATTTT.

The chain combines TRBV5-1 with TRBJ1-2; D unresolved. CDR3 length equals 14 residues. Germline V gene data show CDR1 as SGHRS and CDR2 as YFSETQ. Trimming removed 2 bases from V and 0 bases from J, with 8 bases in between. The CDR3 spells CASSFPGSNYGYTF. The CDR3 nucleotides read TGCGCCAGCAGCTTCCCCGGGTCTAACTATGGCTACACCTTC.

The DNA of the CDR3 is TGTGCCAGCAGCTTCTCTAGCGGGGGGGCTTCTGGGGCCAACGTCCTGACTTTC. Protein sequence: CASSFSSGGASGANVLTF. V is TRBV11-2 and J is TRBJ2-6; 12 nucleotides align to TRBD2. This CDR3 contains 18 residues. The germline V gene has CDR1 SGHAT and CDR2 FQNNGV. V lost 3 bases and J lost 1; bases outside the gene matches: 4.